This T cell receptor beta chain was recorded in a study of blood T cell repertoires in COVID-19. Study information: Spain, Italy and the United States supplied samples that represented acute and convalescent COVID-19. T cells, B-cell-depleted T cells, or PBMCs supplied cDNA or gDNA.

The germline V gene encodes CDR1 LNHDA and CDR2 SQIVND (reference sequence). V was cut by 5 bases and J by 0 bases, with 13 bases left in between. The CDR3 runs 16 residues. Source study methods: Amplification of reference gene primers provided the estimated nucleated cell counts. The assay was immunoSEQ multiplex PCR, and TCRdb's table has in-frame clones only and misses some. Clonal size and the V and J genes are those of that table, whereas D and trimming came from the DNA. The sample has 110,000 or so clones; around 81% are singletons. Sequenced material: peripheral blood. This receptor was identified in a man older than 75 with acute or convalescent COVID-19. The chain has TRBV19 and TRBJ2-2, with D possibly TRBD2 on 5 matching bases. The CDR3 is CASSFPRTSNTGELFF. For the CDR3, the DNA is TGTGCCAGTAGTTTTCCCCGGACTTCGAACACCGGGGAGCTGTTTTTT.